The 17 T cell receptor beta chains below all came from one sample that was sequenced in a study of T cells in Graves' hyperthyroidism and ophthalmopathy. Regions amplified from RNA transcripts were the TCR beta CDR3 regions. Carried out on the TCR CDR3, a first-round RT-PCR used the HTBI primer set. Each CDR3 protein is one row after TCRdb ran MiXCR on the multiplex PCR reads. The sample carries some 250,000 distinct CDR3 sequences, 13% to 15% recorded once. Material for sequencing was blood. The origin of the receptors is a woman between 40 and 50 years old with Graves' hyperthyroidism that later progressed to Graves' ophthalmopathy.

This clonotype turned up a few times. At one end the junction does not follow the germline gene, possibly because of a read error. The V gene is TRBV5-1, the J gene TRBJ2-1; D might be TRBD2 (6 bases). The CDR3 is made up of 15 amino acids. In germline, CDR1 is SGHRS, CDR2 YFSETQ. The CDR3 region is CASSFDQWREDEQLF. The CDR3 DNA sequence: TGCGCCAGCAGCTTTGACCAATGGAGGGAGGATGAGCAGCTCTTC.

This clonotype showed up many times. The rearrangement uses TRBV28 and TRBJ2-2, with 9 bases matching TRBD2. V was pared by 2 bases and J by 6 bases, with 7 bases of the junction left unmatched. Germline assignment: CDR1 MDHEN and CDR2 SYDVKM. This CDR3 region has 16 residues. CDR3 sequence: CASSLPRVAGAGELFF. The CDR3 nucleotides read TGTGCCAGCAGTTTACCCCGAGTAGCGGGAGCCGGGGAGCTGTTTTTT.

This clonotype was observed at least ten times. This rearrangement joins TRBV20-1 to TRBJ1-1; D gene uncertain. Germline assignment: CDR1 DFQATT and CDR2 SNEGSKA (reference sequence). V was cut by 5 bases and J by 5 bases, with 15 bases left in between. This CDR3 has 13 amino acids. This CDR3 is CSAGRYRGTEAFF. The CDR3 DNA follows: TGCAGTGCTGGCCGATATCGTGGGACTGAAGCTTTCTTT.

This clonotype was seen at least ten times. The chain combines TRBV2 with TRBJ1-5; D is undetermined. The CDR3 spans 13 residues. V shed 5 bases and J shed 1 base, with 6 bases lying between them. From germline, CDR1 is SNHLY and CDR2 FYNNEI. The DNA for the CDR3 is TGTGCCAGCAGTCCCCTGAGCAATCAGCCCCAGCATTTT. It codes for CASSPLSNQPQHF.

This clonotype was found a few times. The rearrangement uses TRBV4-1 and TRBJ2-5; TRBD1 might be the D (6 bases). The CDR3 consists of 16 residues. The ends were cut back, 0 bases at V and 7 bases at J, with 18 bases in the middle. Germline-derived CDR1 and CDR2 are MGHRA and YSYEKL. CDR3 sequence reads: CASSQDHGQWIGTQYF. In nucleotides, the CDR3 is TGCGCCAGCAGCCAAGATCACGGACAGTGGATCGGGACCCAGTACTTC.

This clonotype was seen just once. The V call is TRBV2, the J call TRBJ2-7; 11 bases match TRBD2. The V and J ends lost 3 bases and 4 bases, in that order; junction bases with no gene match: 2. Germline CDR1 SNHLY, CDR2 FYNNEI. The CDR3 consists of 14 residues. CDR3 in DNA: TGTGCCAGCAGTGAGGGACTAGCGGCTTACGAGCAGTACTTC. Translation gives CASSEGLAAYEQYF.

With respect to this clonotype: This clone may be a read error of a much larger clone one base away. The rearrangement uses TRBV20-1 and TRBJ2-7, with TRBD2 matching over 7 bases. V gave up 0 bases and J gave up 5 bases; unmatched junction bases: 10. From germline, CDR1 is DFQATT and CDR2 SNEGSKA (reference sequence). The CDR3 contains 15 residues. CDR3 in DNA: TGCAGTGCTAGAGATTTTGGGGACTACCTCCACGAGCAGTACTTC. It codes for CSARDFGDYLHEQYF.

In this sample, this clonotype turned up many times. The chain employs TRBV19 and TRBJ2-7, with a weak D call TRBD1 (5 bases). V was cut by 9 bases and J by 3 bases, with 9 bases left in between. From germline, CDR1 is LNHDA and CDR2 SQIVND (reference sequence). The CDR3 has 11 amino acids. The CDR3 is CASSDSYEQYF. The CDR3 nucleotides are TGTGCCAGCAGTGACAGCTACGAGCAGTACTTC.

Turning to this clonotype: A read error may be the cause here, since a much bigger clone is one base away. The chain carries TRBV20-1 and TRBJ2-5; 9 bases map to TRBD2. Germline values: CDR1 DFQATT, CDR2 SNEGSKA (reference sequence). The CDR3 runs 16 residues. For the CDR3, the DNA is TGCAGTGCTAGAGGCGGGCTAGCGGGGCAACAAGAGACCCACTACTTC. It specifies CSARGGLAGQQETHYF.

This chain uses TRBV4-1 with TRBJ1-3, with no clear D. The V gene lost 3 bases and the J gene lost 2 bases, with 8 bases spanning the gap. Germline V lookup: CDR1 MGHRA, CDR2 YSYEKL. The CDR3 is 14 residues long. The CDR3 nucleotides read TGCGCCAGCAGCCATGCCTCACCTGGAAACACCATATATTTT. It translates to CASSHASPGNTIYF.

This clonotype was seen only a few times. The rearrangement links TRBV4-1 to TRBJ1-4, with D hard to call. Germline assignment: CDR1 MGHRA and CDR2 YSYEKL. This CDR3 is 12 amino acids long. Deletions cut 1 base from V and 6 bases from J, with 3 bases between. CDR3 bases: TGCGCCAGCAGCCAAGTATATGAAAAACTGTTTTTT. Its translation is CASSQVYEKLFF.

A few counts support this clonotype. The chain has TRBV2 and TRBJ1-2; D is perhaps TRBD1 (6 bases). The CDR3 spans 12 residues. Looked up from germline, CDR1 is SNHLY and CDR2 is FYNNEI. Between the trimmed V and J ends, which lost 10 bases and 6 bases, there was a span of 15 bases. CDR3 loop: CAIRGIQDGYTF. CDR3 DNA sequence: TGTGCCATAAGGGGGATACAAGATGGCTACACCTTC.

This clonotype was seen at least ten times. V and J are TRBV6-5 and TRBJ2-1; 8 bases map to TRBD2. With 0 bases clipped from V and 7 bases from J, the junction kept 5 bases outside the gene matches. In germline, CDR1 is MNHEY, CDR2 SVGAGI. The CDR3 loop spans 15 amino acids. This CDR3 reads CASSYSWLAGNEQFF. The CDR3 region has the DNA TGTGCCAGCAGTTACTCGTGGCTAGCGGGTAATGAGCAGTTCTTC.

This clonotype was detected many times. V usage is TRBV6-1 and J usage is TRBJ2-3; possible D gene TRBD1, 6 bases. Germline-derived CDR1 and CDR2 are MNHNS and SASEGT. The CDR3 extends over 14 amino acids. V was pared by 5 bases and J by 3 bases, with 12 bases between. The CDR3 DNA follows: TGTGCCAGCAGTCTGGACAGCAGAACAGATACGCAGTATTTT. It codes for CASSLDSRTDTQYF.

This chain connects TRBV7-8 to TRBJ1-1, with 7 bases aligning to TRBD1. Germline trimming cut 1 base from V and 8 bases from J; bases unmatched to any gene: 19. This CDR3 region has 18 residues. The V gene's germline CDR1 is SGHVS and CDR2 FQNEAQ. The chain's CDR3 is CASSLEGARGRWKPEAFF. For the CDR3, the DNA is TGTGCCAGCAGCTTAGAGGGGGCGCGTGGTAGATGGAAGCCAGAAGCTTTCTTT.

This clonotype came up many times. V is TRBV20-1 and J is TRBJ2-5; D is undetermined. This CDR3 is 12 amino acids long. Looked up from germline, CDR1 is DFQATT and CDR2 is SNEGSKA (reference sequence). Between the trimmed V and J ends, which lost 4 bases and 5 bases, there was a span of 11 bases. CDR3 coding DNA: TGCAGTGCTATCCAGGTTACGGAGACCCAGTACTTC. Amino acids: CSAIQVTETQYF.

This clonotype was detected ten times or more. The chain has TRBV9 and TRBJ2-6; 9 positions match TRBD1. Germline V gene data show CDR1 as SGDLS and CDR2 as YYNGEE. This CDR3 contains 15 residues. The V segment lost 5 bases and the J segment 4 bases; nucleotides outside the gene matches: 4. CDR3 DNA sequence: TGTGCCAGCAGAGGACAGGGGATGGGGGCCAACGTCCTGACTTTC. Translating gives CASRGQGMGANVLTF.